The clone carrying this T cell receptor beta chain came up a few times. Its specificity is unknown. This CDR3 has 14 residues. Germline CDR1 and CDR2: MNHNY and SVGAGI (reference sequence). The junction had 2 bases not matched to a gene; V was cut back by 5 bases and J by 4 bases. The data were obtained in a study of cytomegalovirus exposure and HLA in healthy donors. Use of 60 Vbeta and 13 Jbeta primers characterized the PCR. Only in-frame clones appear in the TCRdb table, and some are missing; sequencing was by immunoSEQ multiplex PCR. The table has approximately 100,000 clones, around 10% seen once; the top ten hold approximately 5.1%. General observations from the study: Common viral pathogens were later found to be apparently linked to several of the most significant clusters. Per a prior analysis, the majority of TCR beta V segments were productive roughly 87% or roughly 30% of the time.

The sample comprised PBMCs. The origin of this receptor is a man aged 45-65 years in good health and CMV-seropositive. The chain links TRBV6-6 to TRBJ2-2; TRBD2 aligns across 9 bases. CDR3 protein: CASSGGRATGELFF. The DNA of the CDR3 is TGTGCCAGCAGTGGCGGGAGGGCCACCGGGGAGCTGTTTTTT.